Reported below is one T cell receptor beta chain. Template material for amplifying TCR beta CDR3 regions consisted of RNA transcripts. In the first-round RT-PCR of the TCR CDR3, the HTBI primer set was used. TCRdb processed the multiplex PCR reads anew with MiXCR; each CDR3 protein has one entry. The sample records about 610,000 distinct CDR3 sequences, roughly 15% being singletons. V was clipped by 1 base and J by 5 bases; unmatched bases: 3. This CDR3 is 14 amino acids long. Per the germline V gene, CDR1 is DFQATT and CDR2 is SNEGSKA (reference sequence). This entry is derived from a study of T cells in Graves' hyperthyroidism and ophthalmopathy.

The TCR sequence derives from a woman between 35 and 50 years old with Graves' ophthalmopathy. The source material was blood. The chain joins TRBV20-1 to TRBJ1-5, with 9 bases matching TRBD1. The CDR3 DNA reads TGCAGTGCTAGAGCCGGGACAGGGTATCAGCCCCAGCATTTT. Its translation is CSARAGTGYQPQHF.